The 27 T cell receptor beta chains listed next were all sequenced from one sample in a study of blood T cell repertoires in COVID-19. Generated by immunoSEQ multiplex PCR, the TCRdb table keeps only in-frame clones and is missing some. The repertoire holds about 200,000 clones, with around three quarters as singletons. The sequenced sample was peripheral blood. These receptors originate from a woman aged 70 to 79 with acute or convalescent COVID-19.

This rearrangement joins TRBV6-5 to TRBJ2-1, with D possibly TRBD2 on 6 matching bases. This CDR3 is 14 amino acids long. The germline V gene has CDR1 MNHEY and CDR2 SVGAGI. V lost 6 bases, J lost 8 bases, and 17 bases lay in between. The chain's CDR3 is CASSPGLLIHEQFF. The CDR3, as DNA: TGTGCCAGCAGCCCGGGACTCCTTATCCATGAGCAGTTCTTC.

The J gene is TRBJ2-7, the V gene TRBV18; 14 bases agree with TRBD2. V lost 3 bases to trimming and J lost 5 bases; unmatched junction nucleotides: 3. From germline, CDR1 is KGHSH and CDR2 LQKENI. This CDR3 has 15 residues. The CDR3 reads CASSPGLAGDNEQYF. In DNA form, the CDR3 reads TGTGCCAGCTCACCGGGACTAGCGGGGGATAACGAGCAGTACTTC.

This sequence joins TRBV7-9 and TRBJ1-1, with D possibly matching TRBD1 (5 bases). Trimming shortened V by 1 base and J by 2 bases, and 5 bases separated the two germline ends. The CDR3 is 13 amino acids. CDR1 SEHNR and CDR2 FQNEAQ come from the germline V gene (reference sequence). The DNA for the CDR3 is TGTGCCAGCAGCTTAGGGACAAACACTGAAGCTTTCTTT. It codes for CASSLGTNTEAFF. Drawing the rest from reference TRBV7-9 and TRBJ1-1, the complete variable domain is DTGVSQNPRHKITKRGQNVTFRCDPISEHNRLYWYRQTLGQGPEFLTYFQNEAQLEKSRLLSDRFSAERPKGSFSTLEIQRTEQGDSAMYLCASSLGTNTEAFFGQGTRLTVV.

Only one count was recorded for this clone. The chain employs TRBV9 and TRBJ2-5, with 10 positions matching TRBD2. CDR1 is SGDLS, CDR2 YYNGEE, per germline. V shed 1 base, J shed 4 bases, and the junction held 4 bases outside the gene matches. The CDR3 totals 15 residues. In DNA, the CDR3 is TGTGCCAGCAGCGTACTATCTAGCGGGAGAGAGACCCAGTACTTC. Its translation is CASSVLSSGRETQYF. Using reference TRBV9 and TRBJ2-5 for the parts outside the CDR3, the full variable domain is DSGVTQTPKHLITATGQRVTLRCSPRSGDLSVYWYQQSLDQGLQFLIQYYNGEERAKGNILERFSAQQFPDLHSELNLSSLELGDSALYFCASSVLSSGRETQYFGPGTRLLVL.

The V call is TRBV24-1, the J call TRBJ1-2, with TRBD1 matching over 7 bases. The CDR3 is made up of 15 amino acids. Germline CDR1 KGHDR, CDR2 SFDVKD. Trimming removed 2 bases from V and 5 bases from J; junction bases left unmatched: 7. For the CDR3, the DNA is TGTGCCACCAGTGATTCTGGTAACAGGGGTTATGGCTACACCTTC. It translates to CATSDSGNRGYGYTF.

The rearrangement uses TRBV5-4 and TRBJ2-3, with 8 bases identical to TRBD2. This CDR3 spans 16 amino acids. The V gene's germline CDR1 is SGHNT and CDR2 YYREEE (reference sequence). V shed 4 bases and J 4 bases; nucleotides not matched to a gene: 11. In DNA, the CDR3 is TGTGCCAGCAGCCCAACGGGGGGGGACCATCCAGATACGCAGTATTTT. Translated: CASSPTGGDHPDTQYF.

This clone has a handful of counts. The DNA for the CDR3 is TGTGCCAGCAGCCCCGGGAACAAATACGAGCAGTACTTC. This encodes CASSPGNKYEQYF. The J gene is TRBJ2-7, the V gene TRBV6-5; D possibly corresponds to TRBD2 (5 bases). This CDR3 has 13 residues. CDR1 and CDR2 (germline): MNHEY, SVGAGI. Between the trimmed V and J ends, which lost 6 bases and 4 bases, there was a span of 13 bases.

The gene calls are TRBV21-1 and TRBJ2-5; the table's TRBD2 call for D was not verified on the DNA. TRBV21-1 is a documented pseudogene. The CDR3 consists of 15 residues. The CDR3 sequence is CASSTVAGPQETQYF. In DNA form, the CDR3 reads TGTGCCAGCAGCACGGTAGCGGGACCCCAAGAGACCCAGTACTTC.

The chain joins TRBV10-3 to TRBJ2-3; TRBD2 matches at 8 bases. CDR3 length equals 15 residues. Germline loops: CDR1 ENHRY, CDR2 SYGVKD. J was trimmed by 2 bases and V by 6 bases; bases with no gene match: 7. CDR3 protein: CAIREGLENTDTQYF. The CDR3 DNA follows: TGTGCCATCAGGGAGGGACTAGAGAACACAGATACGCAGTATTTT.

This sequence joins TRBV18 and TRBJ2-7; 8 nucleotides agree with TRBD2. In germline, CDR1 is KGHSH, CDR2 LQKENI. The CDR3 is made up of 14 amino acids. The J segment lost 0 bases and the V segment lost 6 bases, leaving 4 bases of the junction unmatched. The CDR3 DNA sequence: TGTGCCAGCTCGGCGGGGGGCGCCTCCTACGAGCAGTACTTC. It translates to CASSAGGASYEQYF.

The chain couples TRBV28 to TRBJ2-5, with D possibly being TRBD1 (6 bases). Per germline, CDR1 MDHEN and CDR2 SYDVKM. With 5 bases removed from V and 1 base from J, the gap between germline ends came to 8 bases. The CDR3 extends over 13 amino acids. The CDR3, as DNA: TGTGCCAGCAGTCAGGGGATCCAAGAGACCCAGTACTTC. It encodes CASSQGIQETQYF.

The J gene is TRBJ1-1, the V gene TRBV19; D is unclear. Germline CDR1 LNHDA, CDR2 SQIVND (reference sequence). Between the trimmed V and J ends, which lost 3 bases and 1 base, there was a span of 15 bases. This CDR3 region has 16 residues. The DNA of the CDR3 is TGTGCCAGTAGTATTAATCCCCCCCCCGGGAACACTGAAGCTTTCTTT. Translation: CASSINPPPGNTEAFF.

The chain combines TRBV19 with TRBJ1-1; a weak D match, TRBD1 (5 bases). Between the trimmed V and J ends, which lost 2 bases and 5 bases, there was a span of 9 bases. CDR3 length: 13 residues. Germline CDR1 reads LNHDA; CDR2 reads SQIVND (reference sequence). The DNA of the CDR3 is TGTGCCAGTAGTATAATGGGGGGAACTGAAGCTTTCTTT. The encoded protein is CASSIMGGTEAFF.

CDR3 loop: CASSELGQINYGYTF. The CDR3 region has the DNA TGTGCCAGCAGTGAACTTGGGCAGATCAACTATGGCTACACCTTC. The chain employs TRBV2 and TRBJ1-2; D gene ambiguous. The germline CDR1 and CDR2 sequences are SNHLY and FYNNEI. The ends were cut back, 2 bases at V and 2 bases at J, with 12 bases in the middle. The CDR3 covers 15 residues.

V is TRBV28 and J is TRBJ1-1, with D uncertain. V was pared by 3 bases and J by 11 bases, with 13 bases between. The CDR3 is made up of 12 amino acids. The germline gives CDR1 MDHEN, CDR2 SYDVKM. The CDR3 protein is CASSLPRGRAFF. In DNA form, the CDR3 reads TGTGCCAGCAGTTTGCCCCGGGGTCGGGCTTTCTTT.

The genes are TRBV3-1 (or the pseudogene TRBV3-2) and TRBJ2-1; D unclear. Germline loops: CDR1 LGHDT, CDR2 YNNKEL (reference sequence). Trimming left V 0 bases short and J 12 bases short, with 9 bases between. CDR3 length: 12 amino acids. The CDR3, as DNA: TGTGCCAGCAGCCAAGACGAAGTCGGGCAGTTCTTC. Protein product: CASSQDEVGQFF.

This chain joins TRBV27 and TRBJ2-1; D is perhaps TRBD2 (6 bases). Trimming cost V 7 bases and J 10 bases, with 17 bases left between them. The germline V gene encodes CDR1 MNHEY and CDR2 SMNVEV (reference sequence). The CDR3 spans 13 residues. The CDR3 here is CASKPSGGREQFF. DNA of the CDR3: TGTGCCAGCAAACCTTCCGGGGGACGGGAGCAGTTCTTC.

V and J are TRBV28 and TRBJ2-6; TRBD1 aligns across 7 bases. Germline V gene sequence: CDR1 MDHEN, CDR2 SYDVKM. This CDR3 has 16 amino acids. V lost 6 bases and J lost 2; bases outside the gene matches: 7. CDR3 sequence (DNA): TGTGCCAGCAGCTCCGGGACAGCCGCTGGGGCCAACGTCCTGACTTTC. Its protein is CASSSGTAAGANVLTF.

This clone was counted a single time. CDR3: CASSLDSQGFKLAKNIQYF. The CDR3 DNA sequence: TGTGCCAGCAGCTTAGATTCCCAGGGCTTCAAACTAGCCAAAAACATTCAGTACTTC. J is TRBJ2-4 and V is TRBV11-2; D may be TRBD1 (5 bases). CDR3 length equals 19 residues. Per germline, CDR1 SGHAT and CDR2 FQNNGV. V was cut by 0 bases and J by 0 bases, with 18 bases left in between.

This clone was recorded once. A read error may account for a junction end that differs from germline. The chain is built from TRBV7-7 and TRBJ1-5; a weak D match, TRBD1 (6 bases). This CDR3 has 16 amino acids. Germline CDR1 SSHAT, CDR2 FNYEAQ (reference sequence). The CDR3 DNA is TGTGCTAGCAGCCCACCTCGTGGCAGGGGTGATCAGCCCCAGCATTTT. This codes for CASSPPRGRGDQPQHF. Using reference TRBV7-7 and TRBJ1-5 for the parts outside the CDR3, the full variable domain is GAGVSQSPRYKVTKRGQDVTLRCDPISSHATLYWYQQALGQGPEFLTYFNYEAQPDKSGLPSDRFSAERPEGSISTLTIQRTEQRDSAMYRCASSPPRGRGDQPQHFGDGTRLSIL.

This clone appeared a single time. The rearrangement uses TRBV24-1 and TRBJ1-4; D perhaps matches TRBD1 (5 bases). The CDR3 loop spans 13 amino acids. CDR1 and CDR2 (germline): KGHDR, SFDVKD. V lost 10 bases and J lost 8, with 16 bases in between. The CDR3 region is CATGTSKGEKLFF. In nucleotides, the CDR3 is TGTGCCACTGGGACTTCTAAGGGGGAAAAACTGTTTTTT.

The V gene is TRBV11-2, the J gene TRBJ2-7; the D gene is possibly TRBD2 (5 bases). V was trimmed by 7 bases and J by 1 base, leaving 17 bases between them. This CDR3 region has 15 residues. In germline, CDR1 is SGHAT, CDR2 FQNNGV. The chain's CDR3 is CASTSRGLKSYEQYF. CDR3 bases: TGTGCCAGCACCTCCCGAGGGTTGAAATCCTACGAGCAGTACTTC.

DNA of the CDR3: TGTGCCTGTTCACCCGGGGGGGGGTACGAGCAGTACTTC. Encoded protein: CACSPGGGYEQYF. The chain uses TRBV30 and TRBJ2-7; the match to TRBD2 covers 8 bases. The germline V gene encodes CDR1 GTSNPN and CDR2 SVGIG (reference sequence). This CDR3 contains 13 residues. With V trimmed by 6 bases and J by 4 bases, 8 bases remained unmatched. Complete variable domain (other parts from reference TRBV30 and TRBJ2-7): SQTIHQWPATLVQPVGSPLSLECTVEGTSNPNLYWYRQAAGRGLQLLFYSVGIGQISSEVPQNLSASRPQDRQFILSSKKLLLSDSGFYLCACSPGGGYEQYFGPGTRLTVT.

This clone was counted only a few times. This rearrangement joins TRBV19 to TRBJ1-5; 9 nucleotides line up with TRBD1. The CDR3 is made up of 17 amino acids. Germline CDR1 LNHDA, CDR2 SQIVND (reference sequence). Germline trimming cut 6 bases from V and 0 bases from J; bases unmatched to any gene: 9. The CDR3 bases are TGTGCCAGTAGCCAGGACAGGGGCACATATAGCAATCAGCCCCAGCATTTT. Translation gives CASSQDRGTYSNQPQHF.

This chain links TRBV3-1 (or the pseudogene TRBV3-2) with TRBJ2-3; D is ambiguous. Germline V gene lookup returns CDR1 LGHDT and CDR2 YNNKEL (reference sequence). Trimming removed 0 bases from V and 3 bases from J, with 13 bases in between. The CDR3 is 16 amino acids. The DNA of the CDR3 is TGTGCCAGCAGCCAAGAGTTTAGCAGACTTACAGATACGCAGTATTTT. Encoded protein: CASSQEFSRLTDTQYF.

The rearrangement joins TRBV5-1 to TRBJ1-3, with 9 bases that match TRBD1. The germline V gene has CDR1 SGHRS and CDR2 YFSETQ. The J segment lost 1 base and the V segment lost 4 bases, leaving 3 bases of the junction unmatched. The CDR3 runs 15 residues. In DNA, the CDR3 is TGCGCCAGCAGCGTTGGACAGGGGTCTGGAAACACCATATATTTT. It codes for CASSVGQGSGNTIYF.

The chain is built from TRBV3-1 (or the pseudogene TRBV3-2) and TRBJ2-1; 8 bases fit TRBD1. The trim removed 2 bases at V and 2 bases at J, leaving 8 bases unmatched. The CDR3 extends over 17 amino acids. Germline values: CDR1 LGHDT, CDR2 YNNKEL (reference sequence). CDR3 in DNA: TGTGCCAGCAGCCAAACGTCCCGACAGGGGCCCTACAATGAGCAGTTCTTC. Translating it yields CASSQTSRQGPYNEQFF.